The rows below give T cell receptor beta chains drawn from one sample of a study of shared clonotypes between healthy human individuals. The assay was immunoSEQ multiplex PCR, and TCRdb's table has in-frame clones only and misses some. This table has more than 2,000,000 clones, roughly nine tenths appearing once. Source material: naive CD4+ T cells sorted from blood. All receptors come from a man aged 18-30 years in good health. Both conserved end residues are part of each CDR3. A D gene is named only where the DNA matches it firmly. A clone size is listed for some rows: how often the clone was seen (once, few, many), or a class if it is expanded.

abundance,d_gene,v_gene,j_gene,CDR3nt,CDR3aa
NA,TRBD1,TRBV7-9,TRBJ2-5,TGTGCCAGCAGCTTTTTCTTGGACAGGGGGCTTGAGACCCAGTACTTC,CASSFFLDRGLETQYF
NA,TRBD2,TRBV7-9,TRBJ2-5,TGTGCCAGCAGCTTCACTAGCGGGAGGCAAGAGACCCAGTACTTC,CASSFTSGRQETQYF
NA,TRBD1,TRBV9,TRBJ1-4,TGTGCCAGTTCTATTACGGGACAGGGACATGAAAAACTGTTTTTT,CASSITGQGHEKLFF
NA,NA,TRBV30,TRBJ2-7,TGTGCCTGGAACCCACGGGGCTACGAGCAGTACTTC,CAWNPRGYEQYF
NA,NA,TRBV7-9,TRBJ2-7,TGTGCCAGCAGCTTAATGGCAGATACCTTCTACGAGCAGTACTTC,CASSLMADTFYEQYF
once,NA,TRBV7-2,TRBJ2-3,TGTGCCAGCAGCTCCAGTGGAGGCACAGATACGCAGTATTTT,CASSSSGGTDTQYF
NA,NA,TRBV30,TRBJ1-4,TGTGCCTACACACTGACTAATGAAAAACTGTTTTTT,CAYTLTNEKLFF
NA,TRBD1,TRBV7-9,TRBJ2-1,TGTGCCAGCAGCACACAGGGGGATCTTGAGCAGTTCTTC,CASSTQGDLEQFF
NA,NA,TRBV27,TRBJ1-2,TGTGCCAGCAGCCTCTCCGACGGCCGGTATGGCTACACCTTC,CASSLSDGRYGYTF
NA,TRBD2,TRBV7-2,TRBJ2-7,TGTGCCAGCAGCGTGACGACTAGCGGGACTCTTAACGAGCAGTACTTC,CASSVTTSGTLNEQYF
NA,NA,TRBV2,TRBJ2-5,TGTGCCAGCAACGTCCAAGGAGGAGAGACCCAGTACTTC,CASNVQGGETQYF
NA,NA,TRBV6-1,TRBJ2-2,TGTGCCAGCGGACAGACCACCGGGGAGCTGTTTTTT,CASGQTTGELFF
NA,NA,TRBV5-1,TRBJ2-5,TGCGCCAGCAGCTCAACTCAGGGCGGTCTATCGGAGACCCAGTACTTC,CASSSTQGGLSETQYF
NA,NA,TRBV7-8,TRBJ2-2,TGTGCCAGCAGCTTACAGGTTGCGAACACCGGGGAGCTGTTTTTT,CASSLQVANTGELFF
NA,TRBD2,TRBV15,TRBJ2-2,TGTGCCACCAGCAGGGGACTAGTCGGTACCGGGGAGCTGTTTTTT,CATSRGLVGTGELFF
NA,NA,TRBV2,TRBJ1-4,TGTGCCAGCAGTGATTATAAGTTTAGACTGTTTTTT,CASSDYKFRLFF
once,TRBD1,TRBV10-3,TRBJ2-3,TGTGCCATCAGTGCGACTGACAGGGGGAGCACAGATACGCAGTATTTT,CAISATDRGSTDTQYF
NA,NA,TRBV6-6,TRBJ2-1,TGTGCCAGCAGTTACTCAACCAATGAGCAGTTCTTC,CASSYSTNEQFF
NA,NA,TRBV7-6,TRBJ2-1,TGTGCCAGCATCCAGGACCAAGGAGGTGAGCAGTTCTTC,CASIQDQGGEQFF
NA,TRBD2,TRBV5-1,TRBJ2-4,TGCGCCAGCGCCTCCATCCCCAGCGGGGGAAACATTCAGTACTTC,CASASIPSGGNIQYF
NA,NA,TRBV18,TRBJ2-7,TGTGCCAGCTCACCACCGACAGGCAGGGCCAACGAGCAGTACTTC,CASSPPTGRANEQYF
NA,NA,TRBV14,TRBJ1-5,TGTGCCAGCAGCCAAGCCGGTGTGCCAGGTGGGCTCCTGGGTCAGCCCCAGCATTTT,CASSQAGVPGGLLGQPQHF
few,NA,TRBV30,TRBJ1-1,TGTGCCTGGGCCAGGGACTTCAATAAGCTCGTGACTGAAGCTTTCTTT,CAWARDFNKLVTEAFF
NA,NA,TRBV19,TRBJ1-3,TGTGCCAGTAGCCTATCCGGAAACACCATATATTTT,CASSLSGNTIYF
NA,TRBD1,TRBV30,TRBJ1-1,TGTGCCTGGTCACAGGGGGCTGTCACTGAAGCTTTCTTT,CAWSQGAVTEAFF
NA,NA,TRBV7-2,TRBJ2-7,TGTGCCAGCAGCTCGACAGCCCAAGCCTACGAGCAGTACTTC,CASSSTAQAYEQYF
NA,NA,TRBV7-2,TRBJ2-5,TGTGCCAGCAGCTTAGCAAACAGGGAGACCCAGTACTTC,CASSLANRETQYF
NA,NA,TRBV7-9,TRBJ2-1,TGTGCCAGCCAAATGGCTAATGAGCAGTTCTTC,CASQMANEQFF
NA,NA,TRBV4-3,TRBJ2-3,TGCGCCAGCAGCCAAGCGGGGGCAGATACGCAGTATTTT,CASSQAGADTQYF
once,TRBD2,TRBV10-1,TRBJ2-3,TGCGCCAGCAGTGAGTCGACTCTGAGCGGGAGGGCCACAGATACGCAGTATTTT,CASSESTLSGRATDTQYF
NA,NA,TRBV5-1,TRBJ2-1,TGCGCCAGCAGCTTTGTGCCGGGAGCCTACAATGAGCAGTTCTTC,CASSFVPGAYNEQFF
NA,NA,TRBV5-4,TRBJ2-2,TGTGCCAGCAGCTTGCCGTCGTTAAGTGGCGGGGAGCTGTTTTTT,CASSLPSLSGGELFF
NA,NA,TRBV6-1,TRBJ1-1,TGTGCCAGCAGTGTGGGGTGGAGGGAGAGAGCTTTCTTT,CASSVGWRERAFF
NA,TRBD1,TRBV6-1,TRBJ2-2,TGTGCCAGCATTGTTAGGACAGGGAACACCGGGGAGCTGTTTTTT,CASIVRTGNTGELFF
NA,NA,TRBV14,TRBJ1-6,TGTGCCAGCAGCCAAGATTCAGGGGTGGATTCACCCCTCCACTTT,CASSQDSGVDSPLHF
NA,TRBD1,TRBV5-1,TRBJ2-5,TGCGCCAGCAGCAGGGGACAGCGAGAGACCCAGTACTTC,CASSRGQRETQYF
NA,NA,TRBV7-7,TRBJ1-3,TGTGCTAGCAGCTTGCCAGCACAGGGTCAGTCGGGAAACACCATATATTTT,CASSLPAQGQSGNTIYF
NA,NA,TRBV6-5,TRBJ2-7,TGTGCCAGCAGTTACTCGGTTGGGGAGCAGTACTTC,CASSYSVGEQYF
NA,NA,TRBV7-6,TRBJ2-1,TGTGCCAGCAGCTCAGGGTTGAGCTCCTACAATGAGCAGTTCTTC,CASSSGLSSYNEQFF
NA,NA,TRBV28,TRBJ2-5,TGTGCCAGCAGCGCGCTCCTAGGGGCCCAGTACTTC,CASSALLGAQYF
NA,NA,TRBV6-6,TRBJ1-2,TGTGCCAGCAGTTACTGGAACAGGGACGGCTACACCTTC,CASSYWNRDGYTF
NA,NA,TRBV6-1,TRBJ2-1,TGTGCCACCGGCCCACAGGGCTATGAGCAGTTCTTC,CATGPQGYEQFF
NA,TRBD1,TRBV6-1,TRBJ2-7,TGTGCCAGCAGTGGAGTAATGGGGACAGGATCCTACGAGCAGTACTTC,CASSGVMGTGSYEQYF
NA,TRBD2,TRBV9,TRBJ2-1,TGTGCCAGCAGCCGGGGACTAGCGGGGGCCAGCTCCTACAATGAGCAGTTCTTC,CASSRGLAGASSYNEQFF
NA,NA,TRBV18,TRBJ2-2,TGTGCCAGCTCCCGTCGGGAGAACACCGGGGAGCTGTTTTTT,CASSRRENTGELFF
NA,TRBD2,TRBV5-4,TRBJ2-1,TGTGCCAGCAGTCATAAGACCGGGACTAGCGTAGACAATGAGCAGTTCTTC,CASSHKTGTSVDNEQFF
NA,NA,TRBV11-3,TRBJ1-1,TGTGCCAGCAGCTTGCGCGGGAACACTGAAGCTTTCTTT,CASSLRGNTEAFF
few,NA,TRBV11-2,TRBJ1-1,TGTGCCAGCAGCTTGACGGACAAGAACACTGAAGCTTTCTTT,CASSLTDKNTEAFF
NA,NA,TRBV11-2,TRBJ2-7,TGTGCCAGCAGCAAAGACAGGTTCTACGAGCAGTACTTC,CASSKDRFYEQYF
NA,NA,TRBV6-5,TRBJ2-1,TGTGCCAGCAGTTCACCTTCGGGGTCCCGTACAATTGAGCAGTTCTTC,CASSSPSGSRTIEQFF
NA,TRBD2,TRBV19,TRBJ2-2,TGTGCCAGTAGTATAATAGCGGGAAACACCGGGGAGCTGTTTTTT,CASSIIAGNTGELFF
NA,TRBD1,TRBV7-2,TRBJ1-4,TGTGCCAGCAGCTTATTTTCCACAGGGGGGCGGGAAAAACTGTTTTTT,CASSLFSTGGREKLFF
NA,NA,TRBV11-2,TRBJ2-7,TGTGCCAGCAGCTCCCTTCGTACCTACGAGCAGTACTTC,CASSSLRTYEQYF
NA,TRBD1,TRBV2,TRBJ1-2,TGTGCCAGCAGGGACAGGGTTTATGGCTACACCTTC,CASRDRVYGYTF
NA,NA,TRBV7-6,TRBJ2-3,TGTGCCAGCAGCCCCGCCGTTTCTAGCACAGATACGCAGTATTTT,CASSPAVSSTDTQYF
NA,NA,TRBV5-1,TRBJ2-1,TGCGCCAGCAGCCGAATAGGCTTTAGCTCCTACAATGAGCAGTTCTTC,CASSRIGFSSYNEQFF
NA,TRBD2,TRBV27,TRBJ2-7,TGTGCCAGCAGTCCCGATCTAGCGGGGTTCTACGAGCAGTACTTC,CASSPDLAGFYEQYF
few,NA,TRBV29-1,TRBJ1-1,TGCAGCGTAAGAAAGAACACTGAAGCTTTCTTT,CSVRKNTEAFF
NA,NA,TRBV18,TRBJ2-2,TGTGCCAGCTCACCAACGTCGGAGGGGGAGCTGTTTTTT,CASSPTSEGELFF